This record covers a single T cell receptor beta chain. Its specificity is not known. Donors were drawn from the roughly 120-subject validation cohort, separate from the roughly 670-subject first cohort. This entry is derived from a study of cytomegalovirus exposure and HLA in healthy donors. As for the study in general: The use of the same platform for the 120 validation repertoires and the roughly 700 first-cohort repertoires was reported by a later analysis. Study-level findings and limits: TCR sequences were mostly rare, though some public TCRs occurred in many donors. Cytomegalovirus status was reportedly diagnosed by the classifier with high specificity and sensitivity.

Germline-derived CDR1 and CDR2 are SGHDT and YYEEEE. The CDR3 is made up of 14 amino acids. J was trimmed by 3 bases and V by 3 bases; bases with no gene match: 3. The table came from immunoSEQ multiplex PCR; TCRdb's copy has only in-frame clones and leaves some out. The table lists around 250,000 clones, about nine tenths of them singletons. The sample consisted of PBMCs. The receptor was derived from a woman in her thirties in good health and CMV-seronegative. The V call is TRBV5-6, the J call TRBJ1-3; 7 bases are a match to TRBD1. CDR3 loop: CASSSRGRGNTIYF. The CDR3 coding sequence is TGTGCCAGCAGCTCGAGGGGGCGTGGAAACACCATATATTTT.